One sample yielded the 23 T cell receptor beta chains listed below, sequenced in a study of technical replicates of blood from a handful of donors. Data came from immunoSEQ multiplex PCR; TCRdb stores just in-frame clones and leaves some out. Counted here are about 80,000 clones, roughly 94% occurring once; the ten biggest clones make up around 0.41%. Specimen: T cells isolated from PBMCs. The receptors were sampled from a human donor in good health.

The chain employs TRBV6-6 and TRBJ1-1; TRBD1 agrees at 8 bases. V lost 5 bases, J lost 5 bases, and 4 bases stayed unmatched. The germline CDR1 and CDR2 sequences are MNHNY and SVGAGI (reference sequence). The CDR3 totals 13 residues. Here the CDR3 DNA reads TGTGCCAGCAGTCCGCGACAGGGGACTGAAGCTTTCTTT. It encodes CASSPRQGTEAFF.

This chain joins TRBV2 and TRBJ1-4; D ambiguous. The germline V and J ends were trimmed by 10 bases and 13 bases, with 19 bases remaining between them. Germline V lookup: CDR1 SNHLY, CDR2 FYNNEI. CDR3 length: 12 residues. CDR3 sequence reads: CAIPRTRGGLFF. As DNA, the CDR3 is TGTGCCATACCCAGGACGCGGGGAGGACTGTTTTTT. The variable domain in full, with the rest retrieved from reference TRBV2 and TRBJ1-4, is EPEVTQTPSHQVTQMGQEVILRCVPISNHLYFYWYRQILGQKVEFLVSFYNNEISEKSEIFDDQFSVERPDGSNFTLKIRSTKLEDSAMYFCAIPRTRGGLFFGSGTQLSVL.

The CDR3 reads CASSLIYLEGGTDTQYF. The CDR3 nucleotides read TGTGCCAGCAGCCTAATCTACTTAGAGGGCGGCACAGATACGCAGTATTTT. The chain uses TRBV5-6 and TRBJ2-3, with D maybe TRBD2 (5 bases). Germline V CDR1 and CDR2: SGHDT, YYEEEE. Trimming left V 4 bases short and J 1 base short, with 19 bases between. This CDR3 is 17 amino acids long.

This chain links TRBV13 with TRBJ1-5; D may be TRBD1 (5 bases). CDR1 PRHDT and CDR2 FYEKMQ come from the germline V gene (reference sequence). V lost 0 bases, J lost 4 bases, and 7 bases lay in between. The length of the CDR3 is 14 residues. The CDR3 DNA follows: TGTGCCAGCAGCTTAGGGCAGGGAAATCAGCCCCAGCATTTT. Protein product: CASSLGQGNQPQHF.

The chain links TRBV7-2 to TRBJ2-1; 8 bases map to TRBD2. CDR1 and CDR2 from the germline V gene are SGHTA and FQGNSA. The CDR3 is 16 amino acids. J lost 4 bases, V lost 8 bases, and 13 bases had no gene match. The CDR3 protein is CASAWPAGEGYNEQFF. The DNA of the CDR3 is TGTGCCAGCGCATGGCCAGCGGGAGAAGGGTACAATGAGCAGTTCTTC.

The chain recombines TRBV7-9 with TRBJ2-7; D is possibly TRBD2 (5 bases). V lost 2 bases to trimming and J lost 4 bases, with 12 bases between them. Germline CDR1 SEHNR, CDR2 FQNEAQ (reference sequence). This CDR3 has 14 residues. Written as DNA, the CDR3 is TGTGCCAGCAGCTTATGGACTTCTTCTTACGAGCAGTACTTC. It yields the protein CASSLWTSSYEQYF.

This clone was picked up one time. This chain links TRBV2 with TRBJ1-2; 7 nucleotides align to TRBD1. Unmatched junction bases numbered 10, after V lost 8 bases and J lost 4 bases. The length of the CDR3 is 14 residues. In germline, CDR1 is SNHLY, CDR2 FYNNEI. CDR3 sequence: CASSVGQHFYGYTF. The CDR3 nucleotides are TGTGCCAGCTCGGTGGGACAGCATTTCTATGGCTACACCTTC. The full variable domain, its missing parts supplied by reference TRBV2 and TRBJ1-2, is EPEVTQTPSHQVTQMGQEVILRCVPISNHLYFYWYRQILGQKVEFLVSFYNNEISEKSEIFDDQFSVERPDGSNFTLKIRSTKLEDSAMYFCASSVGQHFYGYTFGSGTRLTVV.

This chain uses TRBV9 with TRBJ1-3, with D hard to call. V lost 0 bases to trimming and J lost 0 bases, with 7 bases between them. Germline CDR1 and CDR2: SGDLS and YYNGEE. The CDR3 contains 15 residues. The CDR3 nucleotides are TGTGCCAGCAGCGTAGACAGCCTCTCTGGAAACACCATATATTTT. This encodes CASSVDSLSGNTIYF.

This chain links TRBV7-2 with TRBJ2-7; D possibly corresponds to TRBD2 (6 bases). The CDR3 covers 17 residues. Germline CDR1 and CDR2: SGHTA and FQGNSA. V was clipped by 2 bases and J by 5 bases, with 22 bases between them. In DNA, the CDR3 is TGTGCCAGCAGCTTACGTCCGCGGGGTACCGGGATCAACGAGCAGTACTTC. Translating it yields CASSLRPRGTGINEQYF.

The CDR3 loop is CSVERPGTDTQYF. As DNA, the CDR3 is TGCAGCGTTGAGCGGCCCGGGACAGATACGCAGTATTTT. V gene TRBV29-1 combines with J gene TRBJ2-3; D gene ambiguous. The germline V gene has CDR1 SQVTM and CDR2 ANQGSEA. The germline V and J ends were trimmed by 3 bases and 3 bases, with 10 bases remaining between them. This CDR3 region has 13 residues.

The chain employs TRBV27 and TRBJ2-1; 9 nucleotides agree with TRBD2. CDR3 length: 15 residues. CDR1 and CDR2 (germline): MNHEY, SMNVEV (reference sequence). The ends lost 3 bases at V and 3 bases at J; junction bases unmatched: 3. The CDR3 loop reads CASSLLAGNYNEQFF. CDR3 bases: TGTGCCAGCAGTTTGCTAGCGGGAAACTACAATGAGCAGTTCTTC.

DNA of the CDR3: TGTGCCAGCAGTTTATTCCCACAGGTCTATGGCTACACCTTC. Translation: CASSLFPQVYGYTF. This chain joins TRBV28 and TRBJ1-2; D is perhaps TRBD1 (5 bases). V shed 1 base and J shed 4 bases, with 10 bases lying between them. In germline, CDR1 is MDHEN, CDR2 SYDVKM. CDR3 length equals 14 residues.

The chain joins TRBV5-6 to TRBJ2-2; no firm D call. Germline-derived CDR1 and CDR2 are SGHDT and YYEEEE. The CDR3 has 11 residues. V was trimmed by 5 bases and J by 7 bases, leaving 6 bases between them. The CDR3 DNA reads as TGTGCCAGCAGATCGGGCGGGGAGCTGTTTTTT. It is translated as CASRSGGELFF. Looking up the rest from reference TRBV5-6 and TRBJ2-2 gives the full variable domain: DAGVTQSPTHLIKTRGQQVTLRCSPKSGHDTVSWYQQALGQGPQFIFQYYEEEERQRGNFPDRFSGHQFPNYSSELNVNALLLGDSALYLCASRSGGELFFGEGSRLTVL.

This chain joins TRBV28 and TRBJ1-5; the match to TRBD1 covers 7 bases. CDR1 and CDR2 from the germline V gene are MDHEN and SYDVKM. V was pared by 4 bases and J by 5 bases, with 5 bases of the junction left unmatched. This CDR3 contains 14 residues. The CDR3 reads CASSSRDSYQPQHF. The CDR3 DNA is TGTGCCAGCAGTTCCCGGGACAGTTATCAGCCCCAGCATTTT. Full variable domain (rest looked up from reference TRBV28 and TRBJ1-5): DVKVTQSSRYLVKRTGEKVFLECVQDMDHENMFWYRQDPGLGLRLIYFSYDVKMKEKGDIPEGYSVSREKKERFSLILESASTNQTSMYLCASSSRDSYQPQHFGDGTRLSIL.

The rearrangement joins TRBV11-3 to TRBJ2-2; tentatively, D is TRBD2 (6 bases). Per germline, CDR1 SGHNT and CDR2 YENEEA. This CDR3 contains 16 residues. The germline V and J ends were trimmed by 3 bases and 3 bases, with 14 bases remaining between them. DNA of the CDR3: TGTGCCAGCAGCTTCCGCGGGACCTTTCACACCGGGGAGCTGTTTTTT. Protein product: CASSFRGTFHTGELFF.

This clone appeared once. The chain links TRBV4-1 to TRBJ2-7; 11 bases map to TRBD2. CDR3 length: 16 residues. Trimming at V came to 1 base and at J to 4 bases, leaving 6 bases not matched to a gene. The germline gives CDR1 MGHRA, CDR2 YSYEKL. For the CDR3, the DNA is TGCGCCAGCAGCCAAGCCGGGACTAGCGGCTTATACGAGCAGTACTTC. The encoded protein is CASSQAGTSGLYEQYF.

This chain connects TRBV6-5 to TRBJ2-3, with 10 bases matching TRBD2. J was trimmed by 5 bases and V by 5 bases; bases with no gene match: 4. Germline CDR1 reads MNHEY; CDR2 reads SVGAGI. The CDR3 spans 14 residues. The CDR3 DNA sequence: TGTGCCAGCAGTCTCAGCGGGAGGGGAGATACGCAGTATTTT. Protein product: CASSLSGRGDTQYF.

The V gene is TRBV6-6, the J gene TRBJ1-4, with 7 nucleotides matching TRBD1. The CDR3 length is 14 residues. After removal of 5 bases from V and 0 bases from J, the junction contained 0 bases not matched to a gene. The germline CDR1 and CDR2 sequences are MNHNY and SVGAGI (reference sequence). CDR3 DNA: TGTGCCAGCAGTGGGACAGCAACTAATGAAAAACTGTTTTTT. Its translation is CASSGTATNEKLFF.

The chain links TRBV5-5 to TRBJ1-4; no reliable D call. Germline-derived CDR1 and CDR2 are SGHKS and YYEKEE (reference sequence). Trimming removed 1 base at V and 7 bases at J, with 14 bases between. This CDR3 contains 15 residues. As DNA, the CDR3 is TGTGCCAGCAGCTTGTTGGCCACAACGGGTGAAAAACTGTTTTTT. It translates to CASSLLATTGEKLFF.

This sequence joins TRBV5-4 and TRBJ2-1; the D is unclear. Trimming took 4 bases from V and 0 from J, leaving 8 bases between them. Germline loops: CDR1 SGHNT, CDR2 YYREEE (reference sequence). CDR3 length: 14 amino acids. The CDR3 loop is CASSPESSYNEQFF. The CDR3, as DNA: TGTGCCAGCAGCCCCGAGAGCTCCTACAATGAGCAGTTCTTC.

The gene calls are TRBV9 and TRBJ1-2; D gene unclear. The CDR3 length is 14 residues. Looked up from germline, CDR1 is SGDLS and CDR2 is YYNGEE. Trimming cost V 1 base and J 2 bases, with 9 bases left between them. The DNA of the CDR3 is TGTGCCAGCAGCGTAAACGCGCAAAACTATGGCTACACCTTC. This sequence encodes CASSVNAQNYGYTF.

DNA of the CDR3: TGTGCCAGCAGCTTAAGGGGCTCCATCTACGAGTGGCAGTACTTC. Residues: CASSLRGSIYEWQYF. V and J are TRBV7-2 and TRBJ2-7; D possibly corresponds to TRBD1 (5 bases). The CDR3 spans 15 residues. Trimming removed 2 bases from V and 9 bases from J, with 20 bases in between. Germline V CDR1 and CDR2: SGHTA, FQGNSA.

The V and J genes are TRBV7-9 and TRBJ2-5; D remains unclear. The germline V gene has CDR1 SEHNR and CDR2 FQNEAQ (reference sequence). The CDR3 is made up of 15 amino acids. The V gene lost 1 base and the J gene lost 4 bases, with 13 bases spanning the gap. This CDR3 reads CASSLEPQALETQYF. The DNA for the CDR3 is TGTGCCAGCAGCTTAGAACCTCAGGCTTTAGAGACCCAGTACTTC.